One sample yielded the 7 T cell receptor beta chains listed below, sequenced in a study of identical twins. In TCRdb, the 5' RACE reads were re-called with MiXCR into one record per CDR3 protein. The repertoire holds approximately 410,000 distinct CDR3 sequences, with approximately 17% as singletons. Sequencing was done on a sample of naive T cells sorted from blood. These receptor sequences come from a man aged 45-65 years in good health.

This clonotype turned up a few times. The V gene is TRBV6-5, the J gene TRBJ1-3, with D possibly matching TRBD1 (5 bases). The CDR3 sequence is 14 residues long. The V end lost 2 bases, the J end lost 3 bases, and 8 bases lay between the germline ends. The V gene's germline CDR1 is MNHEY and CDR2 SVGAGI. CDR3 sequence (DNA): TGTGCCAGCAGTTACGGGGACGTTGGAAACACCATATATTTT. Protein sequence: CASSYGDVGNTIYF.

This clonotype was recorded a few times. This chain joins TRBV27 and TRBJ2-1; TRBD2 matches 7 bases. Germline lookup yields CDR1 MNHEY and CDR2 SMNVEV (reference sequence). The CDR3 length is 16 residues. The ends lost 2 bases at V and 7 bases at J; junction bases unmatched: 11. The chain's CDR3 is CASSLIGGDFGNEQFF. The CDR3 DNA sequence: TGTGCCAGCAGTTTAATTGGGGGGGATTTTGGAAATGAGCAGTTCTTC.

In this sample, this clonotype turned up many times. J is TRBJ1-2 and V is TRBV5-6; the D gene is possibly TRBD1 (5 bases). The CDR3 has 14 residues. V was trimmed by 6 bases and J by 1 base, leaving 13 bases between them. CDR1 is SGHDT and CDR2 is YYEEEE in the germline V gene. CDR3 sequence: CASIAGPNNYGYTF. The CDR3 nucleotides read TGTGCCAGCATAGCGGGGCCGAATAACTATGGCTACACCTTC.

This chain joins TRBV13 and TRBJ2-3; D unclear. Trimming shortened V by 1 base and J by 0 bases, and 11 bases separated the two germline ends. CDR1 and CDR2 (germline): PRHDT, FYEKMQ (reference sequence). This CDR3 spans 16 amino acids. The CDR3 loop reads CASSLEGRTSTDTQYF. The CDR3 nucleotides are TGTGCCAGCAGCTTAGAAGGCCGGACCAGCACAGATACGCAGTATTTT.

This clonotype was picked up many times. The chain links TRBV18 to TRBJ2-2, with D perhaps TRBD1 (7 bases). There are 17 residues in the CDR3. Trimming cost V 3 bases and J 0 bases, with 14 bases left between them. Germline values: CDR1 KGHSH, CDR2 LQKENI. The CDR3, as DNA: TGTGCCAGCTCACCGACCGGGGGACAGACGAACACCGGGGAGCTGTTTTTT. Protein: CASSPTGGQTNTGELFF.

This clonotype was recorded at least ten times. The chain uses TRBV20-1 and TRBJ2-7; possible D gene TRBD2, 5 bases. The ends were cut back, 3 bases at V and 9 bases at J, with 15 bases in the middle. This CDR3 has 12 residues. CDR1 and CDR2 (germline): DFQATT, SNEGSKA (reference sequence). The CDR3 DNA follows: TGCAGTGCTAGTGTCAGACTATCTGCGCAGTACTTC. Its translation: CSASVRLSAQYF.

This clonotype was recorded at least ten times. Here the CDR3 reads CASSLGSGGYNEQFF. CDR3 sequence (DNA): TGTGCCAGCAGTTTGGGTAGCGGGGGGTACAATGAGCAGTTCTTC. The V call is TRBV12-3 or TRBV12-4, the J call TRBJ2-1, with TRBD2 identical over 10 bases. The trim removed 3 bases at V and 4 bases at J, leaving 3 bases unmatched. This CDR3 has 15 amino acids.